The clone carrying this T cell receptor (beta chain) was detected only a few times. Treatment here: oral pan-JAK inhibitor, 5-10 mg twice daily. Sequencing templates came from extracted RNA that was reverse transcribed into cDNA. Using immunoSEQ multiplex PCR, the repertoire was profiled, and TCRdb retains in-frame clones only, with some absent. The sample lists 250,000 to 300,000 clones; 58% were seen once. These data are taken from a study of CD8+ T cells in alopecia areata. Trimming left V 1 base short and J 1 base short, with 10 bases between. The CDR3 loop spans 15 amino acids. Germline V CDR1 and CDR2: SGHNT, YENEEA.

Sequenced material: CD4+ T cells sorted from blood, taken at week 24, from a patient treated with tofacitinib. The chain uses TRBV11-3 and TRBJ2-5, with D tentatively TRBD2 (6 bases). This sequence was found in a human donor with alopecia areata. The CDR3 reads CASSLAGETQETQYF. For the CDR3, the DNA is TGTGCCAGCAGCTTAGCGGGGGAGACCCAAGAGACCCAGTACTTC.